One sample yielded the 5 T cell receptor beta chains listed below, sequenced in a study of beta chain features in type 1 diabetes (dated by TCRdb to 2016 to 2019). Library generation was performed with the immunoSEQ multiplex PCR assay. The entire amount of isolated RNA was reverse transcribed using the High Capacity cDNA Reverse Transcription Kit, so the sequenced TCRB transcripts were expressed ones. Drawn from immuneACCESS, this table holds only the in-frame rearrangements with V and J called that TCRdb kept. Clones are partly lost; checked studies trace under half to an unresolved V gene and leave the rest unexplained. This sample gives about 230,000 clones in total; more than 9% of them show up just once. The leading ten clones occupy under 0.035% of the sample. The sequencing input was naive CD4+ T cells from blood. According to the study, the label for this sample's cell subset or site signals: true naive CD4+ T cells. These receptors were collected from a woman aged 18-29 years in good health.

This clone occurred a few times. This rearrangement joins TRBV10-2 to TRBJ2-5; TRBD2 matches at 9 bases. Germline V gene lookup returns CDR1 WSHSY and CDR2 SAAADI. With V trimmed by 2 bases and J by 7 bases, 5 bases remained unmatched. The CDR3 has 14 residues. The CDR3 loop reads CASSEAVSGGTQYF. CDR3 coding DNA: TGCGCCAGCAGTGAGGCGGTTAGCGGGGGGACCCAGTACTTC.

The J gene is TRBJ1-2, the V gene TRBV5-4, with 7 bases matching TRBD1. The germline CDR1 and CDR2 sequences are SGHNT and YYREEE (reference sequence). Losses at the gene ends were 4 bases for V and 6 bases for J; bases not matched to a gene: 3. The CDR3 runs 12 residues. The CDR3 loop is CASSQTGNGYTF. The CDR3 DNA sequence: TGTGCCAGCAGCCAGACAGGGAATGGCTACACCTTC. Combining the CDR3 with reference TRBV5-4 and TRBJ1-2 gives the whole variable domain ETGVTQSPTHLIKTRGQQVTLRCSSQSGHNTVSWYQQALGQGPQFIFQYYREEENGRGNFPPRFSGLQFPNYSSELNVNALELDDSALYLCASSQTGNGYTFGSGTRLTVV.

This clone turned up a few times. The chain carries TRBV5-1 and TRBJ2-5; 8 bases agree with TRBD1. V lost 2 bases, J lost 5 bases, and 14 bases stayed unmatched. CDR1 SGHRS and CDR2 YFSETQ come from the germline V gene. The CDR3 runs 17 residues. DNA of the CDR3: TGCGCCAGCAGCTTACACTTCCGAGACAGGGGTCGGGAGACCCAGTACTTC. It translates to CASSLHFRDRGRETQYF.

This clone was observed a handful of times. The CDR3 here is CATDRQAQETQYF. The CDR3 DNA reads as TGTGCCACCGACCGACAGGCCCAAGAGACCCAGTACTTC. The chain carries TRBV6-5 and TRBJ2-5; maybe TRBD1 (6 bases). Germline V gives CDR1 MNHEY, CDR2 SVGAGI. V lost 10 bases, J lost 1 base, and 13 bases lay in between. The CDR3 is 13 residues long.

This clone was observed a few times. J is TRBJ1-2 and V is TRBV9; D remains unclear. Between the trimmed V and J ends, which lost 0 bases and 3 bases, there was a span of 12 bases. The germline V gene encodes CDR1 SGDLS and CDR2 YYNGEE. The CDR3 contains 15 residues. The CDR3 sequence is CASSVATARYYGYTF. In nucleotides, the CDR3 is TGTGCCAGCAGCGTAGCTACTGCCCGCTACTATGGCTACACCTTC. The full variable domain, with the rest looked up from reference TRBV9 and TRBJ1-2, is DSGVTQTPKHLITATGQRVTLRCSPRSGDLSVYWYQQSLDQGLQFLIQYYNGEERAKGNILERFSAQQFPDLHSELNLSSLELGDSALYFCASSVATARYYGYTFGSGTRLTVV.